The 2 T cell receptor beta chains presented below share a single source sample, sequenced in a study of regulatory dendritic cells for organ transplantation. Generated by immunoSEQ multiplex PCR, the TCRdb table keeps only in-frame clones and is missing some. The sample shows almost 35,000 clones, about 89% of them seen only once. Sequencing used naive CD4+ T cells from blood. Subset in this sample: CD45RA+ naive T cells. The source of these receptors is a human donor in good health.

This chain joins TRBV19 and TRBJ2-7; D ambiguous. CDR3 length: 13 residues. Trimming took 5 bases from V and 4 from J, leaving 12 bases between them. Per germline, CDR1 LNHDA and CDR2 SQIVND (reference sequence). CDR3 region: CASSWEHPYEQYF. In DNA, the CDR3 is TGTGCCAGTAGTTGGGAACACCCGTACGAGCAGTACTTC.

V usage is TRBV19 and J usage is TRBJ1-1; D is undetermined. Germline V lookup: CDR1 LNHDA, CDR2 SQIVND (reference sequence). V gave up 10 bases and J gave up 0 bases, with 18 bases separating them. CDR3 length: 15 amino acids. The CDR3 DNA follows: TGTGCCACGATCGGCCCGGACGGTGTGAACACTGAAGCTTTCTTT. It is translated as CATIGPDGVNTEAFF.